The next 9 T cell receptor beta chains were all read from a single sample in a study of OX40 agonist ivuxolimab in advanced cancers. Assay used: immunoSEQ multiplex PCR; TCRdb lists only in-frame clones, some missing. This table holds about 67,000 clones, 85% found once. This material consisted of CD4+ or CD8+ T cells sorted from blood, taken in a trial of the OX40 agonist ivuxolimab. The source of these receptors is an adult with an advanced solid tumor such as melanoma, head and neck, liver or kidney cancer.

Notes on this clone: The junction departs from germline at one end; a sequencing error may be responsible. The J gene is TRBJ2-3, the V gene TRBV5-4; no definite D call. CDR1 and CDR2 from the germline V gene are SGHNT and YYREEE (reference sequence). The CDR3 has 17 residues. CDR3 sequence reads: CASSFSRGLSLTDMQYF. The CDR3 nucleotides read TGTGCCAGCAGCTTTTCAAGAGGCCTCAGTCTCACAGATATGCAGTATTTT.

The genes are TRBV28 and TRBJ2-1, with 8 nucleotides matching TRBD1. The trim removed 5 bases at V and 4 bases at J, leaving 4 bases unmatched. Germline loops: CDR1 MDHEN, CDR2 SYDVKM. The CDR3 loop spans 14 amino acids. The CDR3 DNA reads TGTGCCAGCAGTCCCACAGGGGGATACAATGAGCAGTTCTTC. Translation: CASSPTGGYNEQFF. Full variable domain (rest looked up from reference TRBV28 and TRBJ2-1): DVKVTQSSRYLVKRTGEKVFLECVQDMDHENMFWYRQDPGLGLRLIYFSYDVKMKEKGDIPEGYSVSREKKERFSLILESASTNQTSMYLCASSPTGGYNEQFFGPGTRLTVL.

This chain links TRBV4-2 with TRBJ2-7, with 10 bases that match TRBD1. This CDR3 is built from 15 residues. The junction had 5 bases not matched to a gene; V was cut back by 4 bases and J by 2 bases. CDR1 is LGHNA and CDR2 is YNFKEQ in the germline V gene. The CDR3 DNA is TGTGCCAGCAGCCCCGGACAGGGGGACCCCTACGAGCAGTACTTC. Protein product: CASSPGQGDPYEQYF.

The V and J genes are TRBV7-9 and TRBJ2-7, with D hard to call. The CDR3 runs to 13 residues. V was cut by 8 bases and J by 0 bases, with 11 bases left in between. CDR1 and CDR2 from the germline V gene are SEHNR and FQNEAQ (reference sequence). The CDR3: CASRSGDSYEQYF. The CDR3 bases are TGTGCCAGCCGGAGTGGGGACTCCTACGAGCAGTACTTC. The full variable domain, completed using reference TRBV7-9 and TRBJ2-7, is DTGVSQNPRHKITKRGQNVTFRCDPISEHNRLYWYRQTLGQGPEFLTYFQNEAQLEKSRLLSDRFSAERPKGSFSTLEIQRTEQGDSAMYLCASRSGDSYEQYFGPGTRLTVT.

The chain uses TRBV27 and TRBJ2-6; possible D gene TRBD1, 6 bases. Germline values: CDR1 MNHEY, CDR2 SMNVEV (reference sequence). This CDR3 has 19 residues. Between the trimmed V and J ends, which lost 6 bases and 0 bases, there was a span of 21 bases. The CDR3 coding sequence is TGTGCCAGCAGCCGACGGCCGGGACATACGTACTCTGGGGCCAACGTCCTGACTTTC. Its translation is CASSRRPGHTYSGANVLTF.

The genes are TRBV29-1 and TRBJ2-3, with TRBD1 matching over 7 bases. Germline CDR1 reads SQVTM; CDR2 reads ANQGSEA. With V trimmed by 1 base and J by 7 bases, 5 bases remained unmatched. The CDR3 extends over 13 amino acids. The CDR3 coding sequence is TGCAGCGTTGAAGCAGGGGGAACCTATACGCAGTATTTT. The encoded protein is CSVEAGGTYTQYF.

The chain is built from TRBV27 and TRBJ1-1, with D perhaps matching TRBD1 (6 bases). CDR1 MNHEY and CDR2 SMNVEV come from the germline V gene (reference sequence). Deletions cut 5 bases from V and 6 bases from J, with 13 bases between. The CDR3 is made up of 13 amino acids. The CDR3 spells CASSKRDTSEAFF. The DNA for the CDR3 is TGTGCCAGCAGTAAACGGGACACCTCTGAAGCTTTCTTT.

For this clone: One end of the junction varies from germline; a read error may be responsible. This chain joins TRBV5-1 and TRBJ2-4; TRBD2 matches 7 bases. CDR3 size: 16 residues. Germline CDR1 reads SGHRS; CDR2 reads YFSETQ. The CDR3 coding sequence is TGCGCCAGCAGCTTGCACCGGGAGGCGGGCAAAAACATTCAGTACTTT. Translating gives CASSLHREAGKNIQYF.

This chain connects TRBV10-3 to TRBJ1-1, with D maybe TRBD1 (6 bases). CDR1 ENHRY and CDR2 SYGVKD come from the germline V gene. Trimming cost V 4 bases and J 7 bases, with 13 bases left between them. This CDR3 region has 13 residues. CDR3 protein: CAISAPGAGEAFF. Here the CDR3 DNA reads TGTGCCATCAGTGCCCCAGGGGCAGGTGAAGCTTTCTTT.